The present entry profiles one T cell receptor beta chain with its context. Using immunoSEQ multiplex PCR, the repertoire was profiled, and TCRdb retains in-frame clones only, with some absent. The sample lists 120,000 to 150,000 clones, approximately 91% occurring once. This sample stems from a study of control samples from healthy donors and cancer patients. The CDR3 extends over 13 amino acids. Germline CDR1 is MNHEY and CDR2 is SVGAGI. Trimming removed 4 bases from V and 7 bases from J; junction bases left unmatched: 3. Sequencing input: blood. The receptor comes from a man in his thirties or forties in good health. The chain has TRBV6-5 and TRBJ1-5; 8 bases align to TRBD1. The chain's CDR3 is CASSFTGGQPQHF. The CDR3, as DNA: TGTGCCAGCAGTTTCACAGGGGGGCAGCCCCAGCATTTT.